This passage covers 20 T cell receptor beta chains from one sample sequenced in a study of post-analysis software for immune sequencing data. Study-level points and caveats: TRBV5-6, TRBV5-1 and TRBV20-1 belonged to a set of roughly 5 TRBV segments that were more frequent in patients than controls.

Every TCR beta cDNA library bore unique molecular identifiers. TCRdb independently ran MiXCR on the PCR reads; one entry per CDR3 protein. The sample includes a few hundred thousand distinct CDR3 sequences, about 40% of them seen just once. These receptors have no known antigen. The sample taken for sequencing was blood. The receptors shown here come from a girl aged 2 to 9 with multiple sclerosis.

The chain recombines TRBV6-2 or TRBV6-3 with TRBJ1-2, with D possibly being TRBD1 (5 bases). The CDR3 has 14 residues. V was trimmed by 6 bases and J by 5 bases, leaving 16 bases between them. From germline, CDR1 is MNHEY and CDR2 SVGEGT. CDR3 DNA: TGTGCCAGCAGCCCTAGGAGGGGTCGGTATGGCTACACCTTC. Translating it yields CASSPRRGRYGYTF.

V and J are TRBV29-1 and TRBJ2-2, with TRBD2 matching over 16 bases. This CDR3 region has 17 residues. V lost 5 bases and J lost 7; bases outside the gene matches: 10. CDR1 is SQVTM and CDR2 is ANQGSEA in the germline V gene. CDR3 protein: CSVITGLAGGNFGELFF. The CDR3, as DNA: TGCAGCGTTATAACGGGACTAGCGGGAGGGAATTTCGGGGAGCTGTTTTTT.

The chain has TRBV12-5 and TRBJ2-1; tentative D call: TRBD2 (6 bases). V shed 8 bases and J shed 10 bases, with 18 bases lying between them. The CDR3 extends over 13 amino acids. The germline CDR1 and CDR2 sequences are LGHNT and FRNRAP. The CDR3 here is CASQGGPGDEQFF. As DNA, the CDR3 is TGTGCTAGTCAAGGCGGGCCGGGGGACGAGCAGTTCTTC.

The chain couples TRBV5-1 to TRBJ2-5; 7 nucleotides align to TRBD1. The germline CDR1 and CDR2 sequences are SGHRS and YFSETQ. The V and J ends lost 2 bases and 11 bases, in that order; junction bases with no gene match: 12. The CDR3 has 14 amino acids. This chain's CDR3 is CASSLGGQPDGQYF. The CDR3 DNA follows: TGCGCCAGCAGCTTAGGGGGACAGCCGGATGGGCAGTACTTC. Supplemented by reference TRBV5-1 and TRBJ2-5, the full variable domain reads KAGVTQTPRYLIKTRGQQVTLSCSPISGHRSVSWYQQTPGQGLQFLFEYFSETQRNKGNFPGRFSGRQFSNSRSEMNVSTLELGDSALYLCASSLGGQPDGQYFGPGTRLLVL.

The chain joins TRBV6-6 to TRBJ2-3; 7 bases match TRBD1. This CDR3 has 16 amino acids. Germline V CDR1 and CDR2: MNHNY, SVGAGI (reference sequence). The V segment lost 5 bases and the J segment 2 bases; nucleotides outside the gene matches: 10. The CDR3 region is CASSVQGLSFTDTQYF. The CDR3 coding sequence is TGTGCCAGCAGTGTACAGGGGCTCTCCTTCACAGATACGCAGTATTTT.

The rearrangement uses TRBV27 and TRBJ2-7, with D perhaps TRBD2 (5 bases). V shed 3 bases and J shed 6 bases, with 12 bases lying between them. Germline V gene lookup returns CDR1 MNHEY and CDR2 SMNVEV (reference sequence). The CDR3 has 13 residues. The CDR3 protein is CASSFISEGEQYF. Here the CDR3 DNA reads TGTGCCAGCAGTTTCATTAGCGAGGGCGAGCAGTACTTC.

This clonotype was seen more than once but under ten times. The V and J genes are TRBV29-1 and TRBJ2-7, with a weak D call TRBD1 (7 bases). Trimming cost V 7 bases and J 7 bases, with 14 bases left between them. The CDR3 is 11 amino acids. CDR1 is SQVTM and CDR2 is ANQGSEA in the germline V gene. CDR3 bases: TGCAGCGCCCTGACAGGGAGGGAGCAGTACTTC. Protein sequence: CSALTGREQYF.

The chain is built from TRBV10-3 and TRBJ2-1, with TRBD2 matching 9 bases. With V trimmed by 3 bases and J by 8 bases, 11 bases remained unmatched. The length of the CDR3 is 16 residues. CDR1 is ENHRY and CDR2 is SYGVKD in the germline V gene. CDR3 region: CAISDPTREGIYEQFF. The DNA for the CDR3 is TGTGCCATCAGTGACCCGACGCGGGAGGGTATCTATGAGCAGTTCTTC.

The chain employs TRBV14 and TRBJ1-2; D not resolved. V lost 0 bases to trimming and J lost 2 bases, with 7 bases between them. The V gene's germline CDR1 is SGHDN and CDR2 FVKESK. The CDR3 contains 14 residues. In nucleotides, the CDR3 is TGTGCCAGCAGCCAAGAGGGTGGCAACTATGGCTACACCTTC. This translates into CASSQEGGNYGYTF.

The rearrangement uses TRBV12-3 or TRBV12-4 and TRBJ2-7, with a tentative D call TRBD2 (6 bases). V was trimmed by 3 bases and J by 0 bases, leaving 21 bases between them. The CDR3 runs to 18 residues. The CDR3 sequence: CASSFLASGGGRSYEQYF. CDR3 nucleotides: TGTGCCAGCAGTTTCCTGGCCTCCGGGGGAGGCCGCTCCTACGAGCAGTACTTC.

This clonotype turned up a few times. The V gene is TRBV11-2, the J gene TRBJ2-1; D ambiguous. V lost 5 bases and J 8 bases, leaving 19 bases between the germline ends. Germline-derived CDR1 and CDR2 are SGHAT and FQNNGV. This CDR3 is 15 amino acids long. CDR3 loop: CASSPTRNILDEQFF. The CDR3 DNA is TGTGCCAGCAGCCCGACAAGGAATATTCTTGATGAGCAGTTCTTC.

CDR3 nucleotides: TGCAGTGCTAGACCTAGACAGGGGGCGTCCTACACCTTC. Protein: CSARPRQGASYTF. This sequence joins TRBV20-1 and TRBJ1-2; 10 nucleotides line up with TRBD1. The CDR3 is 13 amino acids. J gave up 10 bases and V 2 bases, and 7 bases lay outside the gene matches. CDR1 is DFQATT and CDR2 is SNEGSKA in the germline V gene (reference sequence).

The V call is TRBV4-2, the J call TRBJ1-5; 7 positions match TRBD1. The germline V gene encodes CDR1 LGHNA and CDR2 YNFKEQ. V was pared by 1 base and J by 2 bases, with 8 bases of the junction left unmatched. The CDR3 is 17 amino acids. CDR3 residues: CASSQGLAGGGNQPQHF. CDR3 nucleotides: TGTGCCAGCAGCCAAGGGTTGGCAGGGGGAGGCAATCAGCCCCAGCATTTT.

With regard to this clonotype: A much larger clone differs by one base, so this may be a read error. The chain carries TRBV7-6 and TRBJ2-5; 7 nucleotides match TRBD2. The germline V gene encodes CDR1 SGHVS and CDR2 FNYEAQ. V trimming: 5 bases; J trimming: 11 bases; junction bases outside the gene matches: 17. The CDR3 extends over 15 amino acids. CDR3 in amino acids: CASSLREGYLNEQYF. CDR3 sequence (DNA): TGTGCCAGCAGCCTCAGGGAGGGTTATCTCAATGAGCAGTACTTC.

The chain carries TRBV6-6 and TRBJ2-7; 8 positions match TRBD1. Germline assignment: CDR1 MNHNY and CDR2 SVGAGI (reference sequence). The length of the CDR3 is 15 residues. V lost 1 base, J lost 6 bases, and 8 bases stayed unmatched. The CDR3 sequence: CASSYFQGAPPEQYF. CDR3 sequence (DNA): TGTGCCAGCAGTTACTTCCAGGGGGCCCCCCCCGAGCAGTACTTC.

The CDR3 bases are TGTGCCAGCAGCTTGGCCCCTACCAAGACAGATGCAGATACGCAGTATTTT. Its protein is CASSLAPTKTDADTQYF. This chain uses TRBV5-6 with TRBJ2-3; D perhaps matches TRBD1 (5 bases). CDR1 is SGHDT and CDR2 is YYEEEE in the germline V gene. The V and J ends lost 0 bases and 4 bases respectively, with 18 bases between them. This CDR3 has 17 residues.

CDR3 amino acids: CASSSGGAVQAFF. In DNA, the CDR3 is TGCGCCAGCAGCTCCGGGGGGGCTGTGCAGGCTTTCTTT. The chain links TRBV5-1 to TRBJ1-1, with D possibly matching TRBD1 (6 bases). V was cut by 3 bases and J by 11 bases, with 17 bases left in between. This CDR3 contains 13 residues. The germline gives CDR1 SGHRS, CDR2 YFSETQ.

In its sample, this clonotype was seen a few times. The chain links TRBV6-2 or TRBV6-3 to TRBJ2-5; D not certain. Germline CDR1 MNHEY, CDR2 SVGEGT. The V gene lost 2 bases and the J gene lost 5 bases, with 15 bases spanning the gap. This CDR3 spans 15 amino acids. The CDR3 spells CASSYDRLGQETQYF. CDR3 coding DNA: TGTGCCAGCAGTTACGACCGCCTAGGGCAGGAGACCCAGTACTTC.

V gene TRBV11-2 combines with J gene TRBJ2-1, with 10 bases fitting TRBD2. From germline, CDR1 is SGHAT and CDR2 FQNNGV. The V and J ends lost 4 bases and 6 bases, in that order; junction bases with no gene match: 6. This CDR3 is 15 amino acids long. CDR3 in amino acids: CASSSRSGGSNEQFF. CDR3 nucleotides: TGTGCCAGCAGCTCCCGTAGCGGGGGGTCCAATGAGCAGTTCTTC. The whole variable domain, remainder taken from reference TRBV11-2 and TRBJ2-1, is EAGVAQSPRYKIIEKRQSVAFWCNPISGHATLYWYQQILGQGPKLLIQFQNNGVVDDSQLPKDRFSAERLKGVDSTLKIQPAKLEDSAVYLCASSSRSGGSNEQFFGPGTRLTVL.

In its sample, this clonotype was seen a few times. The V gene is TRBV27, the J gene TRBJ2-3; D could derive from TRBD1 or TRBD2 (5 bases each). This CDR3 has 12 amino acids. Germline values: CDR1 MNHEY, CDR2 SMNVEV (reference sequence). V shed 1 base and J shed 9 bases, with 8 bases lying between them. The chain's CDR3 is CASSLFGATQYF. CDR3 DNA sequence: TGTGCCAGCAGTTTATTCGGGGCCACGCAGTATTTT.